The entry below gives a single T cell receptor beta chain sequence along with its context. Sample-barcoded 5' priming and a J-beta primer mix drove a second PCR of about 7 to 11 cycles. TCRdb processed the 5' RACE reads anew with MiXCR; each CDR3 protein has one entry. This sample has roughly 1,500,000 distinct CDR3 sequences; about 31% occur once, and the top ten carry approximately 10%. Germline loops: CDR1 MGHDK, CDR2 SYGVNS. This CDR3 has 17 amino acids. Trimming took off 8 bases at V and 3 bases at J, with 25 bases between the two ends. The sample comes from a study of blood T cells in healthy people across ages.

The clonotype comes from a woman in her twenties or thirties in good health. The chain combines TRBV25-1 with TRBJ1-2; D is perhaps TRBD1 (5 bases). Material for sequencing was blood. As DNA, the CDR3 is TGTGCCAGCGGACCTCCGTTTGGGGGTTTCGGGGACTATGGCTACACCTTC. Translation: CASGPPFGGFGDYGYTF.